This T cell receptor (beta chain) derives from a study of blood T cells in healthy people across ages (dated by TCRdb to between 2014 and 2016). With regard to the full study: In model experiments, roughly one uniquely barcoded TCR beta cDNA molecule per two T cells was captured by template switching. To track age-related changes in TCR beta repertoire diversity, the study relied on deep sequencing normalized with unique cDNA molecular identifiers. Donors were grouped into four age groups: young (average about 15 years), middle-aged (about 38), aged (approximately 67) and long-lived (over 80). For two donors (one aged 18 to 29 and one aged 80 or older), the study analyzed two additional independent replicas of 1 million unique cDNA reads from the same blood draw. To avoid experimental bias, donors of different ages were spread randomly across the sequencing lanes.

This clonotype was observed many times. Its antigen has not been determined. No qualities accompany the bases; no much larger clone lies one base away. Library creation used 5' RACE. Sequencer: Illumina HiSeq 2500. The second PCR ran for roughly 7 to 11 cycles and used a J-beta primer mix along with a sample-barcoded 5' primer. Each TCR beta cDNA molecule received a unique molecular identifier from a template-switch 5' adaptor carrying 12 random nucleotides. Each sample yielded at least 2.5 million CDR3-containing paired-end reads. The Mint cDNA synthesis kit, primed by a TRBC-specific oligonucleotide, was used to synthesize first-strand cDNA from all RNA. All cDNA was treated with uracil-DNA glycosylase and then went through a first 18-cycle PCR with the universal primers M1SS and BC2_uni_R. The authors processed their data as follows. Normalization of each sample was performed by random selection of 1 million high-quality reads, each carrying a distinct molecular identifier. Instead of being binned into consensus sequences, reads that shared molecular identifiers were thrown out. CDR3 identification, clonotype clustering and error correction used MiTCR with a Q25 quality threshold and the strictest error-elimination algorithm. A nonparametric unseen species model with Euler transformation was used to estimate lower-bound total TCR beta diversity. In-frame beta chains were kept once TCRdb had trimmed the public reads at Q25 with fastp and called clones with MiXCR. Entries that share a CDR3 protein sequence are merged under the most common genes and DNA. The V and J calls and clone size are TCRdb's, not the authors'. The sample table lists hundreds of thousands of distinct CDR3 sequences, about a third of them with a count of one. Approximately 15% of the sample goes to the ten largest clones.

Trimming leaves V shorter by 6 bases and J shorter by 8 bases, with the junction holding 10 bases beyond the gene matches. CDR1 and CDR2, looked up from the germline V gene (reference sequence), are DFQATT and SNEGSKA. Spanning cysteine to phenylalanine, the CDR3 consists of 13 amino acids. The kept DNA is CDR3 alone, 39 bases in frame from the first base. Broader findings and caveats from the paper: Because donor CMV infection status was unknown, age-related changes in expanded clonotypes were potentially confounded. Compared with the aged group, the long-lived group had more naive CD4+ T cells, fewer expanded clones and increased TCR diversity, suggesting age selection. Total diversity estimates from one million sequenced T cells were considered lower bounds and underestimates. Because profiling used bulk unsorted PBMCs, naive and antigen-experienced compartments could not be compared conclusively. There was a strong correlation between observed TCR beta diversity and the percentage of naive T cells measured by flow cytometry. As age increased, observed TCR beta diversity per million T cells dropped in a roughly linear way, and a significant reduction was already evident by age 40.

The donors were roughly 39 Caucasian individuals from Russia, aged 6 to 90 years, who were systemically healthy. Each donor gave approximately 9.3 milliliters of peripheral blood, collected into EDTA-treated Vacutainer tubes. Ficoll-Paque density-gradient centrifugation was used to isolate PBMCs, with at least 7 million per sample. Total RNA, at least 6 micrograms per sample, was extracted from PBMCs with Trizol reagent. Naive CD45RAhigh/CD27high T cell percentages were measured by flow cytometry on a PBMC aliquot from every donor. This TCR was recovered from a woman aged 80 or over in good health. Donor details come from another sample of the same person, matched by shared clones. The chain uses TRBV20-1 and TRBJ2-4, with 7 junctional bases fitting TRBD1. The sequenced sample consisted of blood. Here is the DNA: TGCAGTGCCAGGGACAGTTTCGTGGACATTCAGTACTTC. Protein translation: CSARDSFVDIQYF.